The clone carrying this T cell receptor (beta chain) has at least ten counts. Its antigen is as yet unknown. The CDR3 is made up of 14 amino acids. Trimming cost V 4 bases and J 5 bases, with 15 bases left between them. Germline V CDR1 and CDR2: SGHRS, YFSETQ. The sample comes from a study of identical twins. Points from the study as a whole: Researchers reported excess low generation probability among twin-shared out-of-frame alpha sequences.

TCRdb ran MiXCR on the 5' RACE reads and lists one entry per CDR3 protein. The sample has fewer than 800,000 distinct CDR3 sequences; just over 7% are singletons. In addition, the sample was reused for a study of yellow fever vaccine responses in identical twins.

Sequencing input: PBMCs. This sequence originates from a woman between 18 and 29 years old in good health. This chain uses TRBV5-1 with TRBJ1-1; D is uncertain. As DNA, the CDR3 is TGCGCCAGCAGCAGCGCGATGCGGGAAACTGAAGCTTTCTTT. Translating it yields CASSSAMRETEAFF.